There are many counts of the clone carrying this TCR beta chain. Its antigen is currently unknown. TCRbeta library preparation incorporated unique molecular identifiers. TCRdb reprocessed the PCR reads with MiXCR, giving one entry per CDR3 protein. The sample has 700,000 to 850,000 distinct CDR3 sequences, roughly 16% seen once; the top ten hold approximately 4.5%. The sample belongs to a study of T-cell reconstitution after alpha-beta-depleted transplantation in children. The CDR3 is 14 residues long. V was trimmed by 7 bases and J by 7 bases, leaving 17 bases between them. Whole-study results and caveats: Several hundred expanded graft clones reportedly supplied alpha-beta T cells about two months after transplant. Counts and diversity of T cells one year after transplant came mostly from newly produced T cells. Where some patients showed high TCRbeta diversity at day 60, it came from recipient T cells and thymic progenitors that had survived.

This chain joins TRBV12-3 or TRBV12-4 and TRBJ2-1; D might be TRBD2 (5 bases). This clonotype originated in a male patient younger than 18 who had a stem cell transplant for acute lymphoblastic leukemia, so the T cells may come from the graft donor. Sequenced material: PBMCs, mostly from graft donor cells, taken 360 days after TCRalphabeta/CD19-depleted stem cell transplant. DNA for the CDR3: TGTGCCAGCATTAAGAGCGGAGTTCGGAATGAGCAGTTCTTC. Protein product: CASIKSGVRNEQFF.